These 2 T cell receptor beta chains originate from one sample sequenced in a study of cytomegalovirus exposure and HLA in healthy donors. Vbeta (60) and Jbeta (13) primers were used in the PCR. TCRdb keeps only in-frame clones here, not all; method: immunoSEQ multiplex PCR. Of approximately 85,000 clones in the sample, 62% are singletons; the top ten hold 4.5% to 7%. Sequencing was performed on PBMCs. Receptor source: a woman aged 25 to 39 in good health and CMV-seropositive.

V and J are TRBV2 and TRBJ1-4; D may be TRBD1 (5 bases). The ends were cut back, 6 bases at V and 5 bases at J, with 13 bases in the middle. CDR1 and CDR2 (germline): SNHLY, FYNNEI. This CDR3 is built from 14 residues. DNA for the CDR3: TGTGCCAGCAGGAATCCGACAGTAAATGAAAAACTGTTTTTT. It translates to CASRNPTVNEKLFF.

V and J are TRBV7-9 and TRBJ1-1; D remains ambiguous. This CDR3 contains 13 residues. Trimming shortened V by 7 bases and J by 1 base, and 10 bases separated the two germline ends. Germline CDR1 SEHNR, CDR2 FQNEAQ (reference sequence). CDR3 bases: TGTGCCAGCACCGATACAGCGAACACTGAAGCTTTCTTT. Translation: CASTDTANTEAFF. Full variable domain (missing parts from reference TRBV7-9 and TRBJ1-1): DTGVSQNPRHKITKRGQNVTFRCDPISEHNRLYWYRQTLGQGPEFLTYFQNEAQLEKSRLLSDRFSAERPKGSFSTLEIQRTEQGDSAMYLCASTDTANTEAFFGQGTRLTVV.